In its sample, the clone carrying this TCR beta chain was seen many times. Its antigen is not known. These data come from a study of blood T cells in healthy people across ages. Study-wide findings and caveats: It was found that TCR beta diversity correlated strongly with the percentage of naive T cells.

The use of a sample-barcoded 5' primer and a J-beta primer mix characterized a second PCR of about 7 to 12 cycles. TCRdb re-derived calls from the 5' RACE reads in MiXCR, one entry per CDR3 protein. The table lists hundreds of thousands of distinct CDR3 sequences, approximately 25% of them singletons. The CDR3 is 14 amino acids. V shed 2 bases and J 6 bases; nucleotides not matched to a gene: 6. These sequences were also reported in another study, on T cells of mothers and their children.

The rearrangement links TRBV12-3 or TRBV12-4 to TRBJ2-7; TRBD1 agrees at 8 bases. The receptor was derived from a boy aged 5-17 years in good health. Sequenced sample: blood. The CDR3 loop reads CASSLRQGAGEQYF. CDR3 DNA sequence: TGTGCCAGCAGTTTAAGGCAGGGGGCCGGCGAGCAGTACTTC.